A selection of T cell receptor beta chains follows, all from one sample in a study of cytomegalovirus exposure and HLA in healthy donors. The data were produced by immunoSEQ multiplex PCR, yet TCRdb's version contains in-frame clones alone and is incomplete. The data hold 100,000 to 150,000 clones, with around 96% observed a single time. Sequenced: PBMCs. These receptors originate from a man in his late teens or twenties in good health and CMV-seronegative. The CDR3 runs from the conserved cysteine through the conserved F or W. Each record gives: clone size, J gene, V gene, D gene, CDR3 DNA, CDR3 protein. A D gene is named only where the DNA matches it firmly. The size of a clone is reported for some rows only, either as once, few or many, or as a class for expanded clones.

.,TRBJ2-1,TRBV6-1,TRBD1,TGTGCCAGCACCCGGGACAGGGGTCGAAATGAGCAGTTCTTC,CASTRDRGRNEQFF
.,TRBJ2-7,TRBV6-5,.,TGTGCCAGCAGGGGGGGGCAGGGTCTACCCTACGAGCAGTACTTC,CASRGGQGLPYEQYF
.,TRBJ1-5,TRBV18,TRBD1,TGTGCCAGCTCACCTACGACAGGGGGAGATCAGCCCCAGCATTTT,CASSPTTGGDQPQHF
.,TRBJ1-3,TRBV6-5,.,TGTGCCAGCAGTCGGTCTAGCTCTGGAAACACCATATATTTT,CASSRSSSGNTIYF
once,TRBJ2-7,TRBV27,TRBD2,TGTGCCAGCAGCGCGACTAGCGGGCATTACGAGCAGTACTTC,CASSATSGHYEQYF
once,TRBJ2-7,TRBV11-2,TRBD2,TGTGCCAGCAGAAGGGGTCAGGGACTAGCCGATACCTACGAGCAGTACTTC,CASRRGQGLADTYEQYF
.,TRBJ2-3,TRBV2,.,TGTGCCAGCAGTCAGGGGTTGACAGATACGCAGTATTTT,CASSQGLTDTQYF
.,TRBJ2-7,TRBV27,.,TGTGCCAGCAGTCCCGGGATTCTCCTCGAGCAGTACTTC,CASSPGILLEQYF
.,TRBJ1-2,TRBV18,TRBD1,TGTGCCAGCTCACCATCGGGACAGGGCAGCGCGGGCTACACCTTC,CASSPSGQGSAGYTF
.,TRBJ1-5,TRBV7-8,.,TGTGCCAGCAGCTCCCTAGGGGCACCTAATCAGCCCCAGCATTTT,CASSSLGAPNQPQHF
.,TRBJ2-1,TRBV7-3,.,TGTGCCAGCAGCTTAAGCGGGACCTACAATGAGCAGTTCTTC,CASSLSGTYNEQFF